The subject of this entry is one T cell receptor beta chain. Its target antigen remains unknown. Base-call qualities are not available, and no considerably larger clone is one nucleotide away. Library prep was done by the immunoSEQ multiplex PCR assay. A mixture of 60 forward primers for TCR Vbeta segments and 13 reverse primers for TCR Jbeta segments was used in the multiplex PCR. Amplification of the CDR3 region of rearranged TCR beta genes was performed with a multiplex PCR assay on genomic DNA. The Illumina HiSeq System was used to sequence the amplified TCR beta libraries as 87-base-pair reads. Per the authors' processing: A later analysis tallied 70 million to 100 million unique TCR beta chains across the approximately 670 repertoires, and about 12 million of those chains were shared by two or more donors. A nearest-neighbor algorithm error-corrected the raw reads and collapsed the reads into unique sequences, merging closely related sequences to remove PCR and sequencing errors. Alignment of CDR3 sequences to IMGT reference sequences was used to assign V, D and J gene segments. For a sequence to be retained, at least a six-nucleotide match to both a V gene segment and a J gene segment was required. A rearrangement was called productive if the CDR3 had no stop codons and remained in frame with V and J, and every other rearrangement was called non-productive. Following IMGT convention, CDR3 was defined as the stretch from the second conserved V-encoded cysteine to the conserved J-encoded phenylalanine. In an earlier analysis of 550 to 650 of the donors, sequences lacking an unambiguous match to a single V gene segment were excluded. In an earlier analysis of several hundred of the donors, a V segment was called functional when productive rearrangements were above 56.7%, and segregating when the standard deviation between donors exceeded 5%. To diagnose cytomegalovirus status from the catalog of TCR beta chain sequences, a statistical classification framework was built. In a later analysis, V and J genes were assigned by comparing TCR nucleotide sequences against IMGT/GENE-DB human TR gene sequences. In a later analysis, CDR3 sequences and most-parsimonious VDJ recombination scenarios were assigned using the TCRdist pipeline. A later analysis defined each TCR beta chain by its CDR3 amino acid sequence plus V-gene family, and excluded reads lacking a unique V-gene family. As a way to deal with suspected cross-contamination and a sequencing artifact, a later analysis dropped 640 or so nucleotide sequences that were highly shared and had low generation probability. For each public chain, a later analysis derived a clonal expansion index from normalized ranks of inferred template counts within each repertoire. Generation probabilities in a later analysis came from a VDJ recombination model fitted to out-of-frame rearrangements, and those results were checked against IGoR. In a later analysis, hypergeometric tests were used to score TCR-TCR, TCR-HLA and TCR-CMV co-occurrence, with a repertoire-size bias correction applied to TCR pairs. False discovery rates were estimated in a later analysis by permuting HLA or CMV assignments 20 times. In a later analysis, co-occurring TCRs were grouped using DBSCAN, with TCRdist sequence similarity added in when clustering inside HLA-allele-positive subsets. Co-occurrence clustering excluded repertoires with fewer than 30,000 or more than 120,000 public chains, plus five with anomalous nucleotide sharing. The table comes from immuneACCESS by way of TCRdb, which keeps in-frame sequences with V and J called. Part of the clones is missing from these tables; in studies checked, under half for an unresolved V gene and the rest for unknown reasons. V and J calls and clone size follow that table, whereas D and trimming were derived from the DNA. Counted in this sample were approximately 95,000 clones; around 73% of them appeared once. Over 4% of the sample is held by the ten biggest clonotypes.

The source of the sample is a study of cytomegalovirus exposure and HLA in healthy donors (dated by TCRdb to 2016 to 2017). General notes on the study: An earlier analysis of fewer than 750 of the donors reported about 300 Gb of sequence data and around 120 million unique TCR beta sequences obtained from about 179 million T cells. About 300 gigabases of sequencing data and approximately 80 million unique TCR sequences were included in an early release covering several hundred HLA-typed donors. Among the roughly 430 genotyped donors, about 83% belonged to the genetic ancestry cluster associated with self-reported Caucasian donors. The study aimed to test whether signatures of past pathogen exposure could be identified by cataloging public T cell receptors. The study used immunosequencing to profile the T cell repertoires of hundreds of subjects and linked those repertoires to cytomegalovirus serostatus. Along with the roughly 670-subject first cohort, a separate validation cohort of approximately 110 different subjects was used. To predict cytomegalovirus infection status, the study combined high-throughput TCR immunosequencing, statistical association of individual TCRs with disease status, and machine learning. To study patterns of TCR occurrence, a later analysis re-analyzed previously published TCR beta repertoires from around 660 donors and added high-resolution HLA genotyping. Rather than drawing on any new phenotypic data, the later analysis identified candidate immune exposures from TCR beta sequences and the way those sequences occurred across donors. In an earlier analysis of about 590 of the donors, high-throughput TCR beta sequencing was used to judge whether each TCR beta V gene segment behaved as functional or pseudogenic. Donor age, sex, ethnicity and CMV serostatus were compiled alongside the repertoire data. In a later genetic analysis, genome-wide SNP genotypes for about 55% of the roughly 700 donors were used, and that subset was treated as a discovery cohort. Every discovery cohort repertoire had been produced on one sequencing platform. Class I and class II HLA loci were covered by the typing at four-digit resolution. The number of donors typed differed by locus, with about 629-630 for A, B, C, DRB1 and DQB1, 522 for DQA1, some 570 for DPA1, and approximately 470 for DPB1. Four or five DR-DQ haplotypes were handled as single units for association and clustering because linkage in the cohort was strong. Among a few hundred genotyped donors of the cohort, an average of approximately 250,000 unique TCR beta nucleotide sequences were sequenced per donor, about a sixth of them non-productive. General findings and caveats noted by the study authors: A later genetic analysis reported fewer N-insertions in productive TCRs among donors in an Asian-associated ancestry cluster than the roughly 620-donor mean. In the study, 150 to 200 TCR beta chains were listed as associated with cytomegalovirus. Because counts were too low, 15 to 20 rarely observed V segments, including chromosome 9 orphons, were left out of the earlier analysis of 587 of the donors. In an earlier analysis of a few hundred of the donors, most TCR beta V segments were observed in productive rearrangements about 87% or about 30% of the time, broadly matching IMGT annotations. Some IMGT-functional V segments, including TRBV6-2 and TRBV6-3, could not be told apart with the 87-base-pair reads, so those segments were excluded. An association between a missense DCLRE1C variant and V-gene and J-gene trimming of TCR beta chains was found in a later genetic analysis and replicated in an independent cohort. Compared with equally common non-associated chains, HLA-associated TCR beta chains in a later analysis were more clonally expanded and had lower generation probabilities. This cohort had only TCR beta chains sequenced, and the lack of alpha or paired-chain data limited which features could be detected. Specific HLA alleles were associated with 16,951 TCR beta sequences at a false discovery rate of 0.05 in a later analysis. A later analysis found that most CMV-associated TCR beta chains appeared HLA-restricted, with HLA associations seemingly driven largely by CMV exposure. A later analysis found that TCR association rates varied across HLA loci, with DRB1 alleles showing the most associated TCRs and HLA-C alleles the fewest. In vitro tests confirmed that a few of the cytomegalovirus-associated TCR beta chains recognize cytomegalovirus antigens. A further reported finding was that TCR beta sequences accurately predicted the HLA-A and HLA-B alleles for most subjects in the first cohort. When HLA alleles, especially DR and DQ, strongly co-occurred, TCR associations were difficult to assign to individual alleles. Immune exposure information for the cohort was limited to CMV serostatus. HLA typing was unavailable for some donors at each locus, so association tests used only the typed subset. A group of highly shared sequence variants was considered likely to be a technical artifact of the sequencing pipeline. A later analysis reported that several top co-occurrence clusters appeared linked to parvovirus B19, influenza, CMV and Epstein-Barr virus. Cytomegalovirus status was reported to be diagnosed by the classifier with high specificity and sensitivity in both the original and validation cohorts. The authors suggested that the approach could potentially be generalized to other disease states and immunological phenotypes. While some public TCRs were present in many individuals, most TCR sequences turned up only very rarely across donors. Sequencing depth was assumed to be roughly uniform across donors in the presence/absence analyses, though that assumption may not hold. Correlated functional status among segregating V segments might reflect linkage disequilibrium, but an unknown experimental factor could not be ruled out.

The trim is 2 bases for V and 1 base for J, with a gap of 11 bases between the germline ends. From cysteine to phenylalanine, the CDR3 is 14 amino acids long. Only CDR3 DNA remains: 42 bases, in frame from the first base. The germline V gene gives CDR1 as SQVTM and CDR2 as ANQGSEA. The cohort consisted of 650 to 700 healthy bone marrow donors. All cohort members were sampled while nominally healthy, although unrecorded immune exposures were likely present. The donor tested CMV seropositive and was one of the 289 seropositive cohort members. A peripheral blood sample was collected from each donor, and TCR beta sequencing was performed on peripheral blood mononuclear cells. The Qiagen DNeasy Blood Extraction Kit was used to extract genomic DNA from the blood cell samples.

This receptor was taken from a woman aged 40-49 years in good health and CMV-seropositive. Recombination connected TRBV29-1 to TRBJ1-1; the D gene is unclear. Sequencing input: PBMCs. In nucleotide form, the sequence is TGCAGCGTTGAATGGGTAGGAGCGAACACTGAAGCTTTCTTT. It is translated as CSVEWVGANTEAFF.